The 2 T cell receptor beta chains presented below share a single source sample, sequenced in a study of cytomegalovirus exposure and HLA in healthy donors. PCR primers comprised 60 Vbeta and 13 Jbeta primers. Assay: immunoSEQ multiplex PCR; the TCRdb copy retains only in-frame clones and omits some. Of a few hundred thousand clones listed, roughly 70% are singletons. The sequencing sample was made of PBMCs. The source is a female donor in good health and CMV-seronegative.

The rearrangement links TRBV18 to TRBJ1-3; 9 bases fit TRBD1. The CDR3 spans 16 residues. CDR1 is KGHSH and CDR2 is LQKENI in the germline V gene. With V trimmed by 7 bases and J by 2 bases, 9 bases remained unmatched. This CDR3 is CASYPGQGFPGNTIYF. The CDR3 region has the DNA TGTGCCAGCTACCCGGGACAGGGTTTCCCTGGAAACACCATATATTTT.

This chain joins TRBV6-1 and TRBJ2-7, with 7 bases aligning to TRBD1. Trimming cost V 6 bases and J 3 bases; bases outside gene matches: 8. CDR3 length: 14 amino acids. Germline V gives CDR1 MNHNS, CDR2 SASEGT. The CDR3 DNA reads as TGTGCCAGCAGACCTCGACGGGACAGCTACGAGCAGTACTTC. Its translation is CASRPRRDSYEQYF.